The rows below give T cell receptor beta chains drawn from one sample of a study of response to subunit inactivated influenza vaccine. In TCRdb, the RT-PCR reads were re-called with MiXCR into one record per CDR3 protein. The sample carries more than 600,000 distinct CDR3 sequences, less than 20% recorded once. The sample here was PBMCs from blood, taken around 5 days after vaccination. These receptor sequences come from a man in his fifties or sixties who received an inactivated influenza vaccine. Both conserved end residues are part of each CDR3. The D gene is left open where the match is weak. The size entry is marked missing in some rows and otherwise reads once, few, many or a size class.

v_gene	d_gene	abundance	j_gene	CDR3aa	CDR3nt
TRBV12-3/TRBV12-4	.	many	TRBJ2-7	CASSLGLDEQYF	TGTGCCAGCAGTTTAGGGTTGGACGAGCAGTACTTC
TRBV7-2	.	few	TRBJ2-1	CASSYRVYNEQFF	TGTGCCAGCAGCTACAGGGTTTACAATGAGCAGTTCTTC
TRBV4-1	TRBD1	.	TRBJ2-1	CASSPSPTLRDRDWNEQFF	TGCGCCAGCAGCCCCTCCCCCACTTTACGGGACAGGGACTGGAATGAGCAGTTCTTC
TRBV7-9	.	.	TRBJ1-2	CASSQTGIYGYTF	TGTGCCAGCAGCCAAACAGGGATCTATGGCTACACCTTC
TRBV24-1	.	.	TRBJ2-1	CATSVGSITGNEQFF	TGTGCCACCAGTGTTGGGAGCATTACAGGCAATGAGCAGTTCTTC
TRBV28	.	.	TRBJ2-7	CASSSSLPYEQYF	TGTGCCAGCAGTTCCAGTCTCCCATACGAGCAGTACTTC
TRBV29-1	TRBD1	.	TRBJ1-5	CSVAIGTDMPQHF	TGCAGCGTTGCCATCGGGACAGATATGCCCCAGCATTTT
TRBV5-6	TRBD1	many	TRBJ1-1	CASSSPGQGTEAFF	TGTGCCAGCAGCTCCCCGGGACAGGGCACTGAAGCTTTCTTT
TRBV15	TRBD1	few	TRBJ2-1	CATSIPGQGRHEQFF	TGTGCCACCAGCATCCCGGGACAGGGTCGACATGAGCAGTTCTTC
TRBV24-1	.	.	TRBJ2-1	CATGSRGGGSYNEQFF	TGTGCCACCGGGAGTAGGGGCGGAGGCTCCTACAATGAGCAGTTCTTC
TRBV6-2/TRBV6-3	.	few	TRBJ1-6	CASTPGPIYNSPLHF	TGTGCCAGCACTCCCGGGCCCATCTATAATTCACCCCTCCACTTT
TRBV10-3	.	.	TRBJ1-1	CAISDLLGHTEAFF	TGTGCCATCAGTGATCTCCTAGGGCACACTGAAGCTTTCTTT
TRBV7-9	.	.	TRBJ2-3	CASSPDHTQYF	TGTGCCAGCAGCCCAGATCATACGCAGTATTTT
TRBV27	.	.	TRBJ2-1	CASSLRGWGQGEQFF	TGTGCCAGCAGTTTAAGGGGCTGGGGGCAAGGTGAGCAGTTCTTC
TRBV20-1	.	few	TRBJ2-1	CSARDDQRRAYNEQFF	TGCAGTGCTAGAGATGACCAACGCAGGGCCTACAATGAGCAGTTCTTC
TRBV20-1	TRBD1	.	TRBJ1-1	CSARVQGENTEAFF	TGCAGTGCTAGGGTACAGGGGGAGAACACTGAAGCTTTCTTT
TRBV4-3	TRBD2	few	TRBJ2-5	CASSQDGLAGKQETQYF	TGCGCCAGCAGCCAAGATGGACTAGCGGGAAAACAAGAGACCCAGTACTTC
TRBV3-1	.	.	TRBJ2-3	CASSQGSADTQYF	TGTGCCAGCAGCCAAGGTTCAGCAGATACGCAGTATTTT
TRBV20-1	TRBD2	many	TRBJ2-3	CSAKPGLAVTDTQYF	TGCAGTGCAAAGCCGGGACTAGCGGTTACAGATACGCAGTATTTT
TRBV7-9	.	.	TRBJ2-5	CASSLVVPQETQYF	TGTGCCAGCAGCTTAGTGGTCCCCCAAGAGACCCAGTACTTC
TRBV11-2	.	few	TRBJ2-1	CASTPGWIGTNEQFF	TGTGCCAGCACCCCAGGTTGGATCGGAACCAATGAGCAGTTCTTC
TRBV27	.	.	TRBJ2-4	CASSPKPEPLAKNIQYF	TGTGCCAGCAGTCCCAAGCCCGAACCCTTAGCCAAAAACATTCAGTACTTC
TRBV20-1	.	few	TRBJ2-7	CSARDQLEQYF	TGCAGTGCTAGAGATCAGCTCGAGCAGTACTTC
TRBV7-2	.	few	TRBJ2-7	CASSLFPIYEQYF	TGTGCCAGCAGCTTGTTCCCAATTTACGAGCAGTACTTC
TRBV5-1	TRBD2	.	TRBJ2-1	CASRYKGTSGTKATYNEQFF	TGCGCCAGCAGGTACAAGGGGACTAGCGGAACCAAGGCAACCTACAATGAGCAGTTCTTC
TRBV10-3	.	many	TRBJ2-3	CAIRPGLLGTDTQYF	TGTGCCATCAGGCCAGGACTTCTCGGCACAGATACGCAGTATTTT
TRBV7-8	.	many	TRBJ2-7	CASSPGFSYEQYF	TGTGCCAGCAGTCCAGGGTTCTCCTACGAGCAGTACTTC
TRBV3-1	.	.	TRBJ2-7	CASSHARGYEQYF	TGTGCCAGCAGCCACGCCAGGGGATACGAGCAGTACTTC
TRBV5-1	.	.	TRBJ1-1	CASSPSVKYGDTEAFF	TGCGCCAGCAGCCCCTCAGTGAAGTACGGGGACACTGAAGCTTTCTTT
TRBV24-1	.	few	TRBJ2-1	CATSRTNRLNEQFF	TGTGCCACCAGCCGGACTAATCGTCTTAATGAGCAGTTCTTC
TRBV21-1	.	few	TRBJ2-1	CASRRREPDRYNEQFF	TGTGCCAGCAGGCGCAGGGAGCCGGATCGATACAATGAGCAGTTCTTC
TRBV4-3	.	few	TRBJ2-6	CASSQVGPGANVLTF	TGCGCCAGCAGCCAAGTTGGGCCTGGGGCCAACGTCCTGACTTTC
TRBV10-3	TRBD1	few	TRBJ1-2	CAISGTGDVSYTF	TGTGCCATCAGTGGGACAGGGGACGTGAGCTACACCTTC
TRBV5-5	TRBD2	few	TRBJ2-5	CASSPGLAAEETQYF	TGTGCCAGCAGCCCGGGACTAGCGGCTGAAGAGACCCAGTACTTC
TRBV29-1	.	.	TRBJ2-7	CSVEDMTDARGRPYEQYF	TGCAGTGTTGAAGATATGACGGATGCCAGAGGGAGGCCCTACGAGCAGTACTTC
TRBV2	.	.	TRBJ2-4	CASSGQEHKYF	TGTGCCAGCAGTGGACAAGAGCATAAGTACTTC
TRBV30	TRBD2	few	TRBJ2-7	CACSAAGPGEQYF	TGTGCCTGTTCCGCAGCGGGACCAGGCGAGCAGTACTTC
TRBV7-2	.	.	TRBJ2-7	CASSLDSFLGEQYF	TGTGCCAGCAGCTTAGATTCGTTCTTGGGCGAGCAGTACTTC
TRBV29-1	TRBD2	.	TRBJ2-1	CSVENLLAGLSYNEQFF	TGCAGCGTTGAAAACCTCTTAGCGGGGCTTTCCTACAATGAGCAGTTCTTC
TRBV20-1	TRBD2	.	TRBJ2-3	CSASLATSLPLDTQYF	TGCAGTGCTAGTCTCGCGACTAGCCTCCCCCTAGATACGCAGTATTTT
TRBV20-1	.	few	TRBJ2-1	CSARGQQGGSYNEQFF	TGCAGTGCTAGAGGCCAACAGGGAGGGTCCTACAATGAGCAGTTCTTC
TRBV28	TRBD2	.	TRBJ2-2	CAGRAGVLTGELFF	TGTGCCGGACGGGCGGGAGTTTTGACCGGGGAGCTGTTTTTT
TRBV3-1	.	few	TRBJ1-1	CASSQAGVGTEAFF	TGTGCCAGCAGCCAAGCGGGAGTTGGTACTGAAGCTTTCTTT
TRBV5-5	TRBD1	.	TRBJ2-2	CAGSLVGQGSTGELFF	TGTGCCGGCAGCTTGGTGGGACAGGGTAGCACCGGGGAGCTGTTTTTT
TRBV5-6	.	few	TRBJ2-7	CASSWGLSISGEQYF	TGTGCCAGCAGCTGGGGACTTTCTATAAGCGGCGAGCAGTACTTC
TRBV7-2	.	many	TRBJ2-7	CASSWTNDEQYF	TGTGCCAGCAGCTGGACTAACGACGAGCAGTACTTC
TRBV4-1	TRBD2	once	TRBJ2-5	CASSQAFRGGDQETQYF	TGCGCCAGCAGCCAGGCATTCCGCGGGGGGGACCAAGAGACCCAGTACTTC
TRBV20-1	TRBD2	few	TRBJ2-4	CSASPGLAGVGIQYF	TGCAGTGCTAGCCCCGGACTAGCGGGAGTCGGAATTCAGTACTTC
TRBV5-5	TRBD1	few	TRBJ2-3	CASSLVGQGRTDTQYF	TGTGCCAGCAGCTTGGTTGGACAGGGTCGCACAGATACGCAGTATTTT
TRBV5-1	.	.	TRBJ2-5	CASSLGGHQEGQETQYF	TGCGCCAGCAGCTTAGGGGGACACCAAGAGGGTCAAGAGACCCAGTACTTC
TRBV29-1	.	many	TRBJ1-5	CSVAGGVSNQPQHF	TGCAGCGTTGCCGGAGGGGTTAGCAATCAGCCCCAGCATTTT
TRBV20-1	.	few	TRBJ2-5	CSARDTRGGLETQYF	TGCAGTGCTAGAGACACGAGGGGTGGCTTAGAAACCCAGTACTTC
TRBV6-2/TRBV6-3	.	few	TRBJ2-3	CASSSVSTSNQFPPDTQYF	TGTGCCAGCAGTTCGGTCTCCACCTCAAATCAATTTCCCCCAGATACGCAGTATTTT
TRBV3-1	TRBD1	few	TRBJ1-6	CASSQVTGKHNSPLHF	TGTGCCAGCAGCCAAGTGACAGGGAAACATAATTCACCCCTCCACTTT
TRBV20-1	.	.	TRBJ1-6	CSAKGGANNSPLHF	TGCAGTGCTAAGGGGGGTGCGAATAATTCACCCCTCCACTTT
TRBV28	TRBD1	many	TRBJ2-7	CASRWDSSYEQYF	TGTGCCAGCAGGTGGGACAGCTCCTACGAGCAGTACTTC
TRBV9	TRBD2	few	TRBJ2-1	CASSDTGGTSGSEQFF	TGTGCCAGCAGCGACACAGGAGGGACTAGCGGGAGTGAGCAGTTCTTC
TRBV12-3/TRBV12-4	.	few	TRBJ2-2	CVVRWVNTGELFF	TGTGTCGTTCGGTGGGTGAACACCGGGGAGCTGTTTTTT
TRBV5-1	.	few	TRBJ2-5	CASSGGGLEETQYF	TGCGCCAGCAGCGGCGGCGGTTTGGAAGAGACCCAGTACTTC
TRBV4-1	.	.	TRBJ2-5	CASSPGSVEETQYF	TGCGCCAGCAGCCCCGGTAGCGTAGAAGAGACCCAGTACTTC